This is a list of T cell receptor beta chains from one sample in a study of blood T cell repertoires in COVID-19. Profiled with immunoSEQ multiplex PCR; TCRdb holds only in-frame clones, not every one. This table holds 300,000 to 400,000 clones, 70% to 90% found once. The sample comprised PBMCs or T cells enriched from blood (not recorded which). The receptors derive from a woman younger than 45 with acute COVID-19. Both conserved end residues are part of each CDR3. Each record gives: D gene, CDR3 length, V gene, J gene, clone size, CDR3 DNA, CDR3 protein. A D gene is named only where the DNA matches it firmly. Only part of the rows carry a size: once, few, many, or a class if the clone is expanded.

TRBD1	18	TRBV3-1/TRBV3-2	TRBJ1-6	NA	TGTGCCAGCAGCCGGACCGGGACAGGAGCTTCCTATAATTCACCCCTCCACTTT	CASSRTGTGASYNSPLHF
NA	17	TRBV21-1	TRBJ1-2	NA	TGTGCCAGCAGCAAAGCGCACCCAGGGTATGGGGACTATGGCTACACCTTC	CASSKAHPGYGDYGYTF
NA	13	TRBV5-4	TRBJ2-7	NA	TGTGCCAGCAGCTTGCAGGACAGCTACGAGCAGTACTTC	CASSLQDSYEQYF
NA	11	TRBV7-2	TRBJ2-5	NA	TGTGCCAGCAGCTTTTTCGGGACCCAGTACTTC	CASSFFGTQYF
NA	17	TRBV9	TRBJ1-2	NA	TGTGCCAGCAGCGTCTTCTCCGCCCCGACGAAAACGGAGGGCTACACCTTC	CASSVFSAPTKTEGYTF
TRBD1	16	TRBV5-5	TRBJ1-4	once	TGTGCCAGCAGCTTGGCCAGGCCAGGGGGCGGAGAAAAACTGTTTTTT	CASSLARPGGGEKLFF
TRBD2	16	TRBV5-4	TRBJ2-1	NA	TGTGCCAGCAGCTTTAGCGGGGGGGGAACATACAATGAGCAGTTCTTC	CASSFSGGGTYNEQFF
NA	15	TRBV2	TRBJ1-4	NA	TGTGCCAGCAGAAAGCAGGGTGCAACTAATGAAAAACTGTTTTTT	CASRKQGATNEKLFF
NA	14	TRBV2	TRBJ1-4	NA	TGTGCCAGCAGTGAGTCGGGTCCTAATGAAAAACTGTTTTTT	CASSESGPNEKLFF
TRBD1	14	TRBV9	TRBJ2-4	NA	TGTGCCAGCAGCGAGACAGGGTCGGGGAACATTCAGTACTTC	CASSETGSGNIQYF
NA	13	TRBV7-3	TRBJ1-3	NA	TGTGCCAGCAGCCCCTTTAGTATGAACACCATATATTTT	CASSPFSMNTIYF
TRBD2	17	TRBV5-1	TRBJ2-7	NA	TGCGCCAGCAGCTTAGAGACTAGCGGGGGGGTGACCTACGAGCAGTACTTC	CASSLETSGGVTYEQYF
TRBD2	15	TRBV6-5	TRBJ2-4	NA	TGTGCCAGCCGATCCCGGGCGGGGGGTAAAAACATTCAGTACTTC	CASRSRAGGKNIQYF
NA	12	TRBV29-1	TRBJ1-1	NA	TGCAGCGTTAGGGCAGGGGACACTGAAGCTTTCTTT	CSVRAGDTEAFF
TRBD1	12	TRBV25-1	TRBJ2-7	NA	TGTGCCAGCAGTGTTACAGGGGACGAGCAGTACTTC	CASSVTGDEQYF
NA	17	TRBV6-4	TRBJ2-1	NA	TGTGCCAGCAGTGACTCCCAACAGGGTTCAGGTGTAGATGAGCAGTTCTTC	CASSDSQQGSGVDEQFF
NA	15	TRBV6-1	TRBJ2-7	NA	TGTGCCAGCAGTGAAGAAACGGGCGGGGCCTACGAGCAGTACTTC	CASSEETGGAYEQYF
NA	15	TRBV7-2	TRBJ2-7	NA	TGTGCCAGCAGCTCCTACTTCCTTCGCTCCTACGAGCAGTACTTC	CASSSYFLRSYEQYF
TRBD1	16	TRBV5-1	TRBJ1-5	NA	TGCGCCAGCAGCCCCCAGGGACAGGGGGCAGGTCAGCCCCAGCATTTT	CASSPQGQGAGQPQHF
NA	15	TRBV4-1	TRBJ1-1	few	TGCGCCAGCAGCCAAGTTGCAGGGGCGAACAGTGAAGCTTTCTTT	CASSQVAGANSEAFF
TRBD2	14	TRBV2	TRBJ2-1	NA	TGTGCCGTAGCGGGGGGGAGTCCCCTCAATGAGCAGTTCTTC	CAVAGGSPLNEQFF
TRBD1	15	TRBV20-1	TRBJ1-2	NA	TGCAGTGCTAGTATCCAGGGGGCTTTGGACTATGGCTACACCTTC	CSASIQGALDYGYTF
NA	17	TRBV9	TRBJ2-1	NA	TGTGCCAGCAGCGTAGCTGGGCGGAGGAGCTCCTACAATGAGCAGTTCTTC	CASSVAGRRSSYNEQFF
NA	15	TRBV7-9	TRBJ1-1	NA	TGTGCCAGCAGTCCGCCGGACAGCGCGAACACTGAAGCTTTCTTT	CASSPPDSANTEAFF
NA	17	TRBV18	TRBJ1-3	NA	TGTGCCAGCTCGCAAGACAGGATCCAAGGGGGTGGAAACACCATATATTTT	CASSQDRIQGGGNTIYF
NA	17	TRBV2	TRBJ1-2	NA	TGTGCCAGCAGTGACCCTTTGATTGGGGCGCGTAACTATGGCTACACCTTC	CASSDPLIGARNYGYTF
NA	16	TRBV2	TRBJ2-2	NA	TGTGCCAGCAGTGGGTGGGGGCTAGGTAACACCGGGGAGCTGTTTTTT	CASSGWGLGNTGELFF
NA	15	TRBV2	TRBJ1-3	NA	TGTGCCAGCAGGCTACAGGCGAACTCTGGAAACACCATATATTTT	CASRLQANSGNTIYF
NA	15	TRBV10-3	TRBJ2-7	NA	TGTGCCATCGGAGCCGGGACACCTGATTCCTACGAGCAGTACTTC	CAIGAGTPDSYEQYF
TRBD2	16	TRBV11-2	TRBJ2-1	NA	TGTGCCAGCAGCTTATTCAGCGGGGGCCCCTACAATGAGCAGTTCTTC	CASSLFSGGPYNEQFF
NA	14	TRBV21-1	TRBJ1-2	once	TGTGCCAGCAGCAAAGGTCCAGGGAACTATGGCTACACCTTC	CASSKGPGNYGYTF
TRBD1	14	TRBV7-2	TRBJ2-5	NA	TGTGCCAGCAGCTTTACCAGGGGGCAAGAGACCCAGTACTTC	CASSFTRGQETQYF
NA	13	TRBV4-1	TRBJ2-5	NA	TGCGCCAGCAGCCAAGCTTCTGAAGAGACCCAGTACTTC	CASSQASEETQYF
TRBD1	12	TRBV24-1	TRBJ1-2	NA	TGTGCCACCACTGGACAGGGGGTGCGCTACACCTTC	CATTGQGVRYTF
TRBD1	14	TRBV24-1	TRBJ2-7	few	TGTGCCACCAGTGACCCGGACAGGGGTTACGAGCAGTACTTC	CATSDPDRGYEQYF
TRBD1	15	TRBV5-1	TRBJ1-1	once	TGCGCCAGCAGCTTGGTTGCAGGGGGGCCCACTGAAGCTTTCTTT	CASSLVAGGPTEAFF
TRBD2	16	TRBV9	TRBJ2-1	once	TGTGCCAGCAGCCATCGAAGCGGGGGGGCGTACAATGAGCAGTTCTTC	CASSHRSGGAYNEQFF
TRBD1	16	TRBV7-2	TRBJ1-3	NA	TGTGCCAGCAGCACAAGACAGGGACAGTCTGGAAACACCATATATTTT	CASSTRQGQSGNTIYF
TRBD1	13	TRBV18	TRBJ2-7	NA	TGTGCCAGCTCGGTGGGACAGGGGACCGAGCAGTACTTC	CASSVGQGTEQYF
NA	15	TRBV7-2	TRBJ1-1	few	TGTGCCAGCAGCCCCCAAGGGGGGGCGAACACTGAAGCTTTCTTT	CASSPQGGANTEAFF
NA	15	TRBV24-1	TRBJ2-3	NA	TGTGCCACCAGTGATTTTGGGGGCGCAGGAGATACGCAGTATTTT	CATSDFGGAGDTQYF
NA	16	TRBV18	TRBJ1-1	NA	TGTGCCAGCTCACCAGGGCGACAGAGTATGAACACTGAAGCTTTCTTT	CASSPGRQSMNTEAFF
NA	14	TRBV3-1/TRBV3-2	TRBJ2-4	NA	TGTGCCAGCAGCCAAGGGACTAAGGTTGGCATTCAGTACTTC	CASSQGTKVGIQYF
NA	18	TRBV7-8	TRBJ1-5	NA	TGTGCCAGCAGCTTAGTAGGGTCGGCAGGGGCTAGCAATCAGCCCCAGCATTTT	CASSLVGSAGASNQPQHF
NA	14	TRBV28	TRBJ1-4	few	TGTGCCAGCAGCACTTTAAGGGGCTATGAAAAACTGTTTTTT	CASSTLRGYEKLFF
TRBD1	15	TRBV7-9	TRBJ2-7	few	TGTGCCAGCAGCTTGGCGGACAGGGTTTCCTACGAGCAGTACTTC	CASSLADRVSYEQYF
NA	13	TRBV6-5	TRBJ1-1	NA	TGTGCCAGCAGTCAAAACAGGAGAGCCGAAGCTTTCTTT	CASSQNRRAEAFF
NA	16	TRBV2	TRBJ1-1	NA	TGTGCCAGCAGTGATGTTACGGCAGGGGTGAACACTGAAGCTTTCTTT	CASSDVTAGVNTEAFF
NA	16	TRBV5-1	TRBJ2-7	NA	TGCGCCAGCAGCTTCTTCGGGAGAATCTCAACCTACGAGCAGTACTTC	CASSFFGRISTYEQYF
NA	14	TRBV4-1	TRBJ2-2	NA	TGCGCCAGCAGCCAAGCGGGGGACACCGGGGAGCTGTTTTTT	CASSQAGDTGELFF
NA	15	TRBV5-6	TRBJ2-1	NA	TGTGCCAGCAGCCCTGGAGAGACCTTCAACCATGAGCAGTTCTTC	CASSPGETFNHEQFF
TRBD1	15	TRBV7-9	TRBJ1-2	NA	TGTGCCAGCAGCTTAGGACAGGGGGCTCCCTATGGCTACACCTTC	CASSLGQGAPYGYTF
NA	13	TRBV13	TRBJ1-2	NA	TGTGCCAGCAGCTTATCCAGAATCTATGGCTACACCTTC	CASSLSRIYGYTF
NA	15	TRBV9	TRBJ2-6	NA	TGTGCCAGCAGCACCCGACAGGCTGGGGCCAACGTCCTGACTTTC	CASSTRQAGANVLTF
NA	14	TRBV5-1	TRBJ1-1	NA	TGCGCCAGCAGCCCAGTTGATATGAACACTGAAGCTTTCTTT	CASSPVDMNTEAFF
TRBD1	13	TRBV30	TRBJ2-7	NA	TGTGCCTGGAGTGTAGGGGGCGGCTACGAGCAGTACTTC	CAWSVGGGYEQYF
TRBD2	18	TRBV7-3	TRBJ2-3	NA	TGTGCCAGCAGCTTCCGCCCGGGACTAGCGGGGTTGACAGATACGCAGTATTTT	CASSFRPGLAGLTDTQYF
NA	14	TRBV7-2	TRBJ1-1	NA	TGTGCCAGCAGCCAGGACAGATATAACACTGAAGCTTTCTTT	CASSQDRYNTEAFF